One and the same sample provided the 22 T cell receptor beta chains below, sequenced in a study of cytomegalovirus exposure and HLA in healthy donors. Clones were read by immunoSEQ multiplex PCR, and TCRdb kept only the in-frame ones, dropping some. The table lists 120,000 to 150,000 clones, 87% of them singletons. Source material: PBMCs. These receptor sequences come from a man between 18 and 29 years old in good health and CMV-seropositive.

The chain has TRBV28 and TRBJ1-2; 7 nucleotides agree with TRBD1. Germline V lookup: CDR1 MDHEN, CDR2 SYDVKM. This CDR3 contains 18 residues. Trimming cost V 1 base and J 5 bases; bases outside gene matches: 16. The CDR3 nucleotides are TGTGCCAGCAGTTTATATAAGGGGGCAGGGCAAACCCTTTATGGCTACACCTTC. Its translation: CASSLYKGAGQTLYGYTF.

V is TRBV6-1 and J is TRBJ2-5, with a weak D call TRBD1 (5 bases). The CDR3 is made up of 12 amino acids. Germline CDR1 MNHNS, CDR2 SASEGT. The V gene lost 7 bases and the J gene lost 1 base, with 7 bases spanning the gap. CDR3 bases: TGTGCCAGCAAGGGGATCCAAGAGACCCAGTACTTC. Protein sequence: CASKGIQETQYF.

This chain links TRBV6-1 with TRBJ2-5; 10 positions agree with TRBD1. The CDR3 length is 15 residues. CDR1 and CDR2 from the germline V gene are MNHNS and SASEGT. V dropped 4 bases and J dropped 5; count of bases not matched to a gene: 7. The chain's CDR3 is CASSAETGGKETQYF. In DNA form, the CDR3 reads TGTGCCAGCAGTGCAGAGACAGGGGGCAAGGAGACCCAGTACTTC.

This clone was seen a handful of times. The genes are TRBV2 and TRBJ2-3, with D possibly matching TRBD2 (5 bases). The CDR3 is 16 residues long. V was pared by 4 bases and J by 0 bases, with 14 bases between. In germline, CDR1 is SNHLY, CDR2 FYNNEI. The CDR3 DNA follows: TGTGCCAGCAGTGTCGGGAATTTCCGGAGCACAGATACGCAGTATTTT. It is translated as CASSVGNFRSTDTQYF.

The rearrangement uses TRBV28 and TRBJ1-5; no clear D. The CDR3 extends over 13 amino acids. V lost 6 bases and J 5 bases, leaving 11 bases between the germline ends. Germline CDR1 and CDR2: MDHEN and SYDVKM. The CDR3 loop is CASSRGRDQPQHF. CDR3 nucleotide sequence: TGTGCCAGCAGCAGAGGGCGCGATCAGCCCCAGCATTTT.

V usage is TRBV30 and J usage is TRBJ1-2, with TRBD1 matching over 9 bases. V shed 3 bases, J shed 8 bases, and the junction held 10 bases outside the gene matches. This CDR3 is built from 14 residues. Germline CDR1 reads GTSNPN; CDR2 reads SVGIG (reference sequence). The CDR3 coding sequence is TGTGCCTGGAGCCCCGGACAGGGGTGGAGGGGCTACACCTTC. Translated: CAWSPGQGWRGYTF.

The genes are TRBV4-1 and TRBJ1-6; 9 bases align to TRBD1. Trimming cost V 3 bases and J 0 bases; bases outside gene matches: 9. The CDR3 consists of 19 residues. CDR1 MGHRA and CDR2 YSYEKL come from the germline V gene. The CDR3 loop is CASSHSGTGRSSYNSPLHF. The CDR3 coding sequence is TGCGCCAGCAGCCATTCCGGGACAGGGAGGAGCTCCTATAATTCACCCCTCCACTTT.

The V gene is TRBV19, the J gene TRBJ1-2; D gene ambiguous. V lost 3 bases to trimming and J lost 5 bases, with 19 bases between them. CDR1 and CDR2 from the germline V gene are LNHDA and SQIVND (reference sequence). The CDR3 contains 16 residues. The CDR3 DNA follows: TGTGCCAGTAGTATCGATCCCAACTCGGGGTGGTATGGCTACACCTTC. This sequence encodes CASSIDPNSGWYGYTF.

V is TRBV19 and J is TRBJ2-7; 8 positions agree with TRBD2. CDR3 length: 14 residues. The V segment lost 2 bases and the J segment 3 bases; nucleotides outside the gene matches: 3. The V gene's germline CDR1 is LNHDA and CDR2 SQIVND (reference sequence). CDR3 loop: CASSISAGGYEQYF. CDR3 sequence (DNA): TGTGCCAGTAGTATAAGCGCGGGAGGCTACGAGCAGTACTTC.

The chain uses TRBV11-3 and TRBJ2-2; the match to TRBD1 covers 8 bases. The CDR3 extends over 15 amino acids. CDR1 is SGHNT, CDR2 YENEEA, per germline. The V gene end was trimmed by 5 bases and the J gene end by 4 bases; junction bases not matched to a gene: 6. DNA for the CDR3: TGTGCCAGCAGCCCGGGACAGGAGTTCACCGGGGAGCTGTTTTTT. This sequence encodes CASSPGQEFTGELFF.

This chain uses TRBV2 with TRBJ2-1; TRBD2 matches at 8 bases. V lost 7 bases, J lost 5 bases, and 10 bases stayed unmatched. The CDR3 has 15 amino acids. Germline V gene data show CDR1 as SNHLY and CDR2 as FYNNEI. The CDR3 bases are TGTGCCAGCACATTTTTTAGCGGGACCAACAATGAGCAGTTCTTC. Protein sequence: CASTFFSGTNNEQFF.

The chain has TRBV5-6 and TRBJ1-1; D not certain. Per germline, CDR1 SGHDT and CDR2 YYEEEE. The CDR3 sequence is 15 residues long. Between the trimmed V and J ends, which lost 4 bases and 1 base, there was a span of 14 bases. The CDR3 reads CASSLAGVQNTEAFF. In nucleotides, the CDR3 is TGTGCCAGCAGCCTAGCCGGGGTACAGAACACTGAAGCTTTCTTT.

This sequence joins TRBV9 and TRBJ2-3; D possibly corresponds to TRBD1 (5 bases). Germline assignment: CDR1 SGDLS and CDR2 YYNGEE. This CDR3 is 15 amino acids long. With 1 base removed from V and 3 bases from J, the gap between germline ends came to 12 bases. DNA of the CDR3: TGTGCCAGCAGCGTAACCCAGGGCGGAACAGATACGCAGTATTTT. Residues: CASSVTQGGTDTQYF. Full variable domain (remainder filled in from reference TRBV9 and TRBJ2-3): DSGVTQTPKHLITATGQRVTLRCSPRSGDLSVYWYQQSLDQGLQFLIQYYNGEERAKGNILERFSAQQFPDLHSELNLSSLELGDSALYFCASSVTQGGTDTQYFGPGTRLTVL.

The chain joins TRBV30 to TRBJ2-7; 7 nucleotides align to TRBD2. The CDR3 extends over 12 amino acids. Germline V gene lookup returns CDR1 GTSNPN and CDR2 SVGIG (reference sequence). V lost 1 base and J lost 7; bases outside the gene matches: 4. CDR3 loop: CAWSEMGGEQYF. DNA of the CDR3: TGTGCCTGGAGTGAAATGGGAGGGGAGCAGTACTTC.

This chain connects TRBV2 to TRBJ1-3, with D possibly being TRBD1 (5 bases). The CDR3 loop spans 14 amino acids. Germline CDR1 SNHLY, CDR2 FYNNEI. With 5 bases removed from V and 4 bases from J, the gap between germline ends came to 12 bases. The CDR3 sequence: CASSSTVSGNTIYF. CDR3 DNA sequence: TGTGCCAGCAGTTCGACAGTTTCGGGAAACACCATATATTTT.

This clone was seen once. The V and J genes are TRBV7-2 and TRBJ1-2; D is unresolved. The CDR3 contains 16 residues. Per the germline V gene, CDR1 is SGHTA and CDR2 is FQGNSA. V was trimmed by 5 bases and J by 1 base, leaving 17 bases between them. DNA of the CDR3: TGTGCCAGCAGCCCCTACCAATTACGGGGTAACTATGGCTACACCTTC. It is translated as CASSPYQLRGNYGYTF.

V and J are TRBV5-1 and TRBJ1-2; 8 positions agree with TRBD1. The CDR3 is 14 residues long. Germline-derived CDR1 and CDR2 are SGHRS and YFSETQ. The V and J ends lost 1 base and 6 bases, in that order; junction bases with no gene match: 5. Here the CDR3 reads CASSLTGGVNGYTF. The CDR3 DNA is TGCGCCAGCAGCTTGACAGGGGGGGTGAATGGCTACACCTTC.

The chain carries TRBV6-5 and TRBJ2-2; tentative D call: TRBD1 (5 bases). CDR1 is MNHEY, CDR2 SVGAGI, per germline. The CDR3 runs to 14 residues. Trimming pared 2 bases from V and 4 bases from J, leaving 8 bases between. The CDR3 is CASSYGRVTGELFF. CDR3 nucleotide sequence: TGTGCCAGCAGTTACGGCAGGGTCACCGGGGAGCTGTTTTTT.

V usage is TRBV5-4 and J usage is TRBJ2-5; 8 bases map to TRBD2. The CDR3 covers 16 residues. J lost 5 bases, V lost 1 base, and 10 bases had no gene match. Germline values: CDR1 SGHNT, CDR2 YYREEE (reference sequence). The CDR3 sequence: CASSLPGRARGETQYF. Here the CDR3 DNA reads TGTGCCAGCAGCTTGCCCGGGAGGGCCCGGGGGGAGACCCAGTACTTC.

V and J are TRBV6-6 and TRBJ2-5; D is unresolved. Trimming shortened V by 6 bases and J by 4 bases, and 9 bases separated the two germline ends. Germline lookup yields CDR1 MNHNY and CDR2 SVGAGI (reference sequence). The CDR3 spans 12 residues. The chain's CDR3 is CASRRPGETQYF. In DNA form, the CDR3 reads TGTGCCAGCAGACGGCCAGGAGAGACCCAGTACTTC.

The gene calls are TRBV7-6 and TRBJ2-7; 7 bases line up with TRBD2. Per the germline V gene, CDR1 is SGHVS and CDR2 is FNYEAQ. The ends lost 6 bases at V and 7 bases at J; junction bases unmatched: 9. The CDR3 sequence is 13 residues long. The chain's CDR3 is CASSSPGGKEQYF. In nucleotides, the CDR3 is TGTGCCAGCAGTTCCCCCGGGGGGAAGGAGCAGTACTTC.

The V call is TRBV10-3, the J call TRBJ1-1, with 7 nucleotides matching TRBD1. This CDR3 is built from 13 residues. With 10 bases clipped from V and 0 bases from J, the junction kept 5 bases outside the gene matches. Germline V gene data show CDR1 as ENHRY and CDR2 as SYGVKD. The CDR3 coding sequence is TGTGCCACCGGGACAGCCATGAACACTGAAGCTTTCTTT. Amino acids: CATGTAMNTEAFF.